These 25 T cell receptor beta chains share one sample of origin, sequenced in a study of blood T cell repertoires in COVID-19. Data came from immunoSEQ multiplex PCR; TCRdb stores just in-frame clones and leaves some out. In the table there are tens of thousands of clones, about four fifths of which are singletons. The sample comprised peripheral blood. These receptors all come from a woman aged 55 to 70 with acute or convalescent COVID-19.

This chain connects TRBV3-1 (or the pseudogene TRBV3-2) to TRBJ2-1, with D possibly TRBD2 on 7 matching bases. CDR3 size: 15 residues. The germline CDR1 and CDR2 sequences are LGHDT and YNNKEL (reference sequence). Trimming took off 6 bases at V and 6 bases at J, with 18 bases between the two ends. The CDR3 here is CASSHSGGVGNEQFF. The CDR3 DNA is TGTGCCAGCAGTCATTCGGGGGGCGTCGGCAATGAGCAGTTCTTC.

The chain uses TRBV29-1 and TRBJ2-7; D is perhaps TRBD2 (5 bases). Deletions cut 4 bases from V and 6 bases from J, with 16 bases between. The germline V gene has CDR1 SQVTM and CDR2 ANQGSEA. The CDR3 is made up of 13 amino acids. Here the CDR3 reads CSVVGGLGSEQYF. The CDR3 region has the DNA TGCAGCGTTGTCGGCGGACTGGGAAGCGAGCAGTACTTC.

This clone showed up many times. Other DNA sequences in this specimen translate into the identical CDR3. This rearrangement joins TRBV29-1 to TRBJ2-3; D unresolved. Looked up from germline, CDR1 is SQVTM and CDR2 is ANQGSEA. Trimming removed 6 bases from V and 4 bases from J, with 8 bases in between. This CDR3 is built from 11 residues. CDR3 protein: CSVSMSDTQYF. CDR3 DNA sequence: TGCAGCGTATCAATGTCAGATACGCAGTATTTT.

The CDR3, as DNA: TGTGCCAGCAGTGGACTGGCTCAAGAGACCCAGTACTTC. It codes for CASSGLAQETQYF. The rearrangement uses TRBV2 and TRBJ2-5; D is ambiguous. Trimming cost V 4 bases and J 2 bases, with 8 bases left between them. Germline lookup yields CDR1 SNHLY and CDR2 FYNNEI. CDR3 size: 13 residues.

This chain uses TRBV6-5 with TRBJ2-1; D perhaps matches TRBD1 (5 bases). Trimming stripped 0 bases from V and 8 bases from J, with 17 bases between. This CDR3 is 16 amino acids long. Germline V lookup: CDR1 MNHEY, CDR2 SVGAGI. CDR3 region: CASSYSMQGRLHEQFF. For the CDR3, the DNA is TGTGCCAGCAGTTACTCGATGCAGGGAAGGTTGCATGAGCAGTTCTTC.

This clone was observed a handful of times. The V gene is TRBV5-1, the J gene TRBJ1-1; D is ambiguous. The CDR3 loop spans 15 amino acids. Trimming removed 6 bases at V and 2 bases at J, with 17 bases between. The germline CDR1 and CDR2 sequences are SGHRS and YFSETQ. Here the CDR3 DNA reads TGCGCCAGCACCTTTTCCACCTCAGGAAACACTGAAGCTTTCTTT. Translating gives CASTFSTSGNTEAFF.

This chain joins TRBV5-4 and TRBJ2-7; maybe TRBD1 (8 bases). Trimming cost V 0 bases and J 6 bases, with 19 bases left between them. The CDR3 length is 16 residues. Germline CDR1 SGHNT, CDR2 YYREEE (reference sequence). CDR3 amino acids: CASSLASLTGEGEQYF. The CDR3 nucleotides read TGTGCCAGCAGCTTGGCTTCTCTGACAGGGGAGGGCGAGCAGTACTTC. Using reference TRBV5-4 and TRBJ2-7 for the parts outside the CDR3, the full variable domain is ETGVTQSPTHLIKTRGQQVTLRCSSQSGHNTVSWYQQALGQGPQFIFQYYREEENGRGNFPPRFSGLQFPNYSSELNVNALELDDSALYLCASSLASLTGEGEQYFGPGTRLTVT.

The chain links TRBV5-1 to TRBJ2-2; 9 nucleotides align to TRBD1. This CDR3 has 16 amino acids. Looked up from germline, CDR1 is SGHRS and CDR2 is YFSETQ. J was trimmed by 0 bases and V by 3 bases; bases with no gene match: 3. CDR3 nucleotide sequence: TGCGCCAGCAGCTGGGACAGGGCCTCGAACACCGGGGAGCTGTTTTTT. Amino acids: CASSWDRASNTGELFF.

This chain connects TRBV6-2 or TRBV6-3 to TRBJ2-1; a weak D match, TRBD1 (7 bases). CDR3 size: 16 residues. Trimming cost V 4 bases and J 7 bases, with 20 bases left between them. CDR1 is MNHEY and CDR2 is SVGEGT in the germline V gene. The CDR3 DNA reads as TGTGCCAGCAGTTCCGCGGTTGGCAGGGGGGTGAATGAGCAGTTCTTC. As protein: CASSSAVGRGVNEQFF.

The chain carries TRBV12-3 or TRBV12-4 and TRBJ1-1, with D perhaps TRBD1 (6 bases). Trimming removed 6 bases at V and 6 bases at J, with 14 bases between. The CDR3 totals 13 residues. CDR3 sequence: CASSSHRVPEAFF. For the CDR3, the DNA is TGTGCCAGCAGCTCCCACAGGGTTCCTGAAGCTTTCTTT.

The genes are TRBV11-2 and TRBJ2-7, with D uncertain. Per germline, CDR1 SGHAT and CDR2 FQNNGV. V lost 2 bases, J lost 6 bases, and 8 bases lay in between. The CDR3 covers 12 residues. The CDR3 is CASSLSLLEQYF. CDR3 nucleotide sequence: TGTGCCAGCAGCTTATCCCTCCTCGAGCAGTACTTC.

The chain couples TRBV3-1 (or the pseudogene TRBV3-2) to TRBJ1-2, with 8 bases identical to TRBD1. The CDR3 has 19 residues. Germline V lookup: CDR1 LGHDT, CDR2 YNNKEL (reference sequence). Losses at the gene ends were 0 bases for V and 5 bases for J; bases not matched to a gene: 17. The CDR3 loop reads CASSQDFPTAGTGVYGYTF. As DNA, the CDR3 is TGTGCCAGCAGCCAAGATTTTCCGACGGCCGGGACAGGCGTTTATGGCTACACCTTC.

The rearrangement links TRBV7-2 to TRBJ1-2; D unclear. In germline, CDR1 is SGHTA, CDR2 FQGNSA. The CDR3 totals 12 residues. V lost 5 bases, J lost 4 bases, and 8 bases lay in between. The CDR3 reads CASSAGVYGYTF. Written as DNA, the CDR3 is TGTGCCAGCAGCGCCGGAGTCTATGGCTACACCTTC.

The V call is TRBV13, the J call TRBJ2-1, with D tentatively TRBD1 (6 bases). Trimming removed 2 bases from V and 4 bases from J, with 12 bases in between. The germline V gene encodes CDR1 PRHDT and CDR2 FYEKMQ (reference sequence). The CDR3 has 15 amino acids. CDR3 nucleotide sequence: TGTGCCAGCAGCTTAACAGGGTGGGGTTACAATGAGCAGTTCTTC. Its translation is CASSLTGWGYNEQFF. Looking up the rest from reference TRBV13 and TRBJ2-1 gives the full variable domain: AAGVIQSPRHLIKEKRETATLKCYPIPRHDTVYWYQQGPGQDPQFLISFYEKMQSDKGSIPDRFSAQQFSDYHSELNMSSLELGDSALYFCASSLTGWGYNEQFFGPGTRLTVL.

By share, this clone counts as medium-sized (0.01 to 0.1%). The rearrangement joins TRBV28 to TRBJ2-7; D is possibly TRBD2 (5 bases). The CDR3 covers 14 residues. Trimming took off 6 bases at V and 3 bases at J, with 15 bases between the two ends. Per germline, CDR1 MDHEN and CDR2 SYDVKM. The CDR3 is CASSLDPGNYEQYF. CDR3 DNA: TGTGCCAGCAGCCTAGACCCGGGGAACTACGAGCAGTACTTC.

This clone was seen a few times. The J gene is TRBJ2-2, the V gene TRBV18; possibly TRBD1 for D (6 bases). Trimming cost V 3 bases and J 3 bases, with 8 bases left between them. The V gene's germline CDR1 is KGHSH and CDR2 LQKENI. The CDR3 sequence is 14 residues long. Here the CDR3 DNA reads TGTGCCAGCTCACCTCAGGGGTACACCGGGGAGCTGTTTTTT. It translates to CASSPQGYTGELFF. Filled out from reference TRBV18 and TRBJ2-2, the complete variable domain reads NAGVMQNPRHLVRRRGQEARLRCSPMKGHSHVYWYRQLPEEGLKFMVYLQKENIIDESGMPKERFSAEFPKEGPSILRIQQVVRGDSAAYFCASSPQGYTGELFFGEGSRLTVL.

This clone has a handful of counts. The chain employs TRBV29-1 and TRBJ2-5, with 7 bases fitting TRBD2. J gave up 3 bases and V 7 bases, and 11 bases lay outside the gene matches. This CDR3 comprises 14 residues. The V gene's germline CDR1 is SQVTM and CDR2 ANQGSEA. DNA of the CDR3: TGCAGCGACGCCTCCGGGGGAGGGAAAGAGACCCAGTACTTC. Its translation: CSDASGGGKETQYF. Full variable domain (remainder filled in from reference TRBV29-1 and TRBJ2-5): SAVISQKPSRDICQRGTSLTIQCQVDSQVTMMFWYRQQPGQSLTLIATANQGSEATYESGFVIDKFPISRPNLTFSTLTVSNMSPEDSSIYLCSDASGGGKETQYFGPGTRLLVL.

This clone is a singleton in its sample. The chain recombines TRBV27 with TRBJ1-2; 10 bases line up with TRBD1. The CDR3 consists of 14 residues. The ends lost 7 bases at V and 5 bases at J; junction bases unmatched: 7. Looked up from germline, CDR1 is MNHEY and CDR2 is SMNVEV (reference sequence). CDR3 coding DNA: TGTGCCAGCACCCCGACAGGGGGCAGGTATGGCTACACCTTC. It specifies CASTPTGGRYGYTF.

The chain carries TRBV9 and TRBJ1-1; 9 bases match TRBD1. Germline V gene sequence: CDR1 SGDLS, CDR2 YYNGEE. The length of the CDR3 is 15 residues. V trimming: 3 bases; J trimming: 3 bases; junction bases outside the gene matches: 6. The CDR3 loop reads CASSAEGQGDTEAFF. The CDR3 nucleotides are TGTGCCAGCAGCGCAGAGGGACAGGGAGACACTGAAGCTTTCTTT.

J is TRBJ2-2 and V is TRBV18; 11 bases are shared with TRBD2. CDR1 and CDR2 from the germline V gene are KGHSH and LQKENI. Unmatched junction bases numbered 1, after V lost 3 bases and J lost 1 base. This CDR3 contains 16 residues. The CDR3: CASSPGLAGNTGELFF. The CDR3 nucleotides read TGTGCCAGCTCACCCGGACTAGCGGGGAACACCGGGGAGCTGTTTTTT.

The J gene is TRBJ1-3, the V gene TRBV28, with D perhaps matching TRBD1 (6 bases). Germline V gene data show CDR1 as MDHEN and CDR2 as SYDVKM. Between the trimmed V and J ends, which lost 3 bases and 2 bases, there was a span of 11 bases. The CDR3 is 15 amino acids. CDR3 nucleotide sequence: TGTGCCAGCAGTTTGGTGGGGGCTGCTGGAAACACCATATATTTT. It specifies CASSLVGAAGNTIYF.

V usage is TRBV6-6 and J usage is TRBJ1-5; D is ambiguous. Germline CDR1 MNHNY, CDR2 SVGAGI (reference sequence). Trimming removed 6 bases from V and 1 base from J, with 16 bases in between. The CDR3 extends over 16 amino acids. CDR3: CASSHGAIGSNQPQHF. Here the CDR3 DNA reads TGTGCCAGCAGCCACGGAGCAATTGGAAGCAATCAGCCCCAGCATTTT.

The chain combines TRBV9 with TRBJ2-7; the D is unclear. The CDR3 spans 13 residues. Trimming pared 0 bases from V and 4 bases from J, leaving 8 bases between. Germline V gene lookup returns CDR1 SGDLS and CDR2 YYNGEE. In DNA, the CDR3 is TGTGCCAGCAGCGTAGCTCCCCTATACGAGCAGTACTTC. Its translation: CASSVAPLYEQYF.

The table lists this clone with a few counts. The chain couples TRBV18 to TRBJ2-7; 7 bases match TRBD1. Trimming at V came to 3 bases and at J to 0 bases, leaving 8 bases not matched to a gene. Per germline, CDR1 KGHSH and CDR2 LQKENI. This CDR3 has 16 residues. The CDR3 DNA sequence: TGTGCCAGCTCACCTGCCCCCGGGACAGCCTCCTACGAGCAGTACTTC. Its translation is CASSPAPGTASYEQYF.

The chain is built from TRBV5-1 and TRBJ1-3; 7 bases map to TRBD1. The CDR3 spans 15 residues. Germline CDR1 is SGHRS and CDR2 is YFSETQ. Trimming at V came to 7 bases and at J to 4 bases, leaving 11 bases not matched to a gene. CDR3 loop: CASRPQGFEGNTIYF. DNA of the CDR3: TGCGCCAGCCGACCACAGGGGTTCGAAGGAAACACCATATATTTT.